The rows below give T cell receptor beta chains drawn from one sample of a study of Graves' ophthalmopathy and Graves' hyperthyroidism. TCRdb passed the multiplex PCR reads through MiXCR, listing each CDR3 protein once. The repertoire holds approximately 410,000 distinct CDR3 sequences, with 15% to 17% as singletons. Sequencing was performed on peripheral blood. The source is a woman between 18 and 29 years old with stable Graves' hyperthyroidism. The CDR3 runs from the conserved cysteine through the conserved F or W. Each record gives: clone size, J gene, V gene, D gene, CDR3 protein, CDR3 DNA. The D gene is left open where the match is weak. The size entry is marked missing in some rows and otherwise reads once, few, many or a size class.

clone size: many; J gene: TRBJ1-5; V gene: TRBV5-1; D gene: -; CDR3 protein: CASSLGGGVAGNQPQHF; CDR3 DNA: TGCGCCAGCAGCTTGGGCGGAGGGGTTGCGGGCAATCAGCCCCAGCATTTT
clone size: many; J gene: TRBJ1-2; V gene: TRBV6-5; D gene: TRBD1; CDR3 protein: CASSYSDRFYHGGYTF; CDR3 DNA: TGTGCCAGCAGTTACTCGGACAGGTTCTATCATGGTGGCTACACCTTC
clone size: many; J gene: TRBJ2-7; V gene: TRBV19; D gene: TRBD1; CDR3 protein: CASSTDPGQGIHEQYF; CDR3 DNA: TGTGCCAGTAGTACGGATCCGGGACAGGGGATCCACGAGCAGTACTTC
clone size: many; J gene: TRBJ2-2; V gene: TRBV6-1; D gene: -; CDR3 protein: CASIPRGTGELFF; CDR3 DNA: TGTGCCAGCATCCCCAGGGGTACCGGGGAGCTGTTTTTT
clone size: many; J gene: TRBJ1-5; V gene: TRBV29-1; D gene: -; CDR3 protein: CSVRAAGNQPQHF; CDR3 DNA: TGCAGCGTAAGGGCGGCCGGAAATCAGCCCCAGCATTTT
clone size: many; J gene: TRBJ2-5; V gene: TRBV6-2/TRBV6-3; D gene: TRBD2; CDR3 protein: CASSPSGLAGATGTQYF; CDR3 DNA: TGTGCCAGCAGTCCTTCGGGACTAGCGGGGGCGACCGGGACCCAGTACTTC
clone size: many; J gene: TRBJ1-5; V gene: TRBV19; D gene: TRBD1; CDR3 protein: CASRGTGNHQPQHF; CDR3 DNA: TGTGCCAGTAGAGGGACAGGGAACCATCAGCCCCAGCATTTT
clone size: many; J gene: TRBJ2-5; V gene: TRBV12-3/TRBV12-4; D gene: TRBD1; CDR3 protein: CASRGGQGKGTQYF; CDR3 DNA: TGTGCCAGCAGGGGAGGACAGGGAAAAGGGACCCAGTACTTC
clone size: many; J gene: TRBJ1-1; V gene: TRBV25-1; D gene: -; CDR3 protein: CASSAGTYYSEAFF; CDR3 DNA: TGTGCCAGCAGTGCCGGGACCTACTACTCTGAAGCTTTCTTT
clone size: many; J gene: TRBJ1-2; V gene: TRBV20-1; D gene: -; CDR3 protein: CSAGSGTRRDGYTF; CDR3 DNA: TGCAGTGCTGGGTCCGGGACACGGAGGGATGGCTACACCTTC
clone size: -; J gene: TRBJ1-2; V gene: TRBV11-2; D gene: -; CDR3 protein: CASSSRRIYGYTF; CDR3 DNA: TGTGCCAGCAGCTCACGACGGATCTATGGCTACACCTTC
clone size: many; J gene: TRBJ2-5; V gene: TRBV12-3/TRBV12-4; D gene: TRBD2; CDR3 protein: CASSLSRGRGETQYF; CDR3 DNA: TGTGCCAGCAGTTTGAGTCGCGGGAGGGGAGAGACCCAGTACTTC
clone size: -; J gene: TRBJ2-5; V gene: TRBV19; D gene: -; CDR3 protein: CASSMTGLVQETQYF; CDR3 DNA: TGTGCCAGTAGTATGACAGGTCTGGTACAAGAGACCCAGTACTTC
clone size: many; J gene: TRBJ2-7; V gene: TRBV2; D gene: TRBD1; CDR3 protein: CASSGRTGGPYEQYF; CDR3 DNA: TGTGCCAGCAGTGGACGGACAGGGGGGCCCTACGAGCAGTACTTC
clone size: -; J gene: TRBJ2-5; V gene: TRBV25-1; D gene: TRBD2; CDR3 protein: CASSDRGRMWTSGRTQETQYF; CDR3 DNA: TGTGCCAGCAGTGACAGGGGGCGAATGTGGACTAGCGGCCGGACTCAAGAGACCCAGTACTTC
clone size: many; J gene: TRBJ1-1; V gene: TRBV30; D gene: TRBD1; CDR3 protein: CAWSLAGTGNTEAFF; CDR3 DNA: TGTGCCTGGAGCCTGGCCGGGACAGGGAACACTGAAGCTTTCTTT
clone size: many; J gene: TRBJ2-4; V gene: TRBV2; D gene: -; CDR3 protein: CASSRTIVAAKNIKYF; CDR3 DNA: TGTGCCAGCAGCCGGACCATAGTAGCGGCCAAAAACATTAAGTACTTC
clone size: -; J gene: TRBJ1-3; V gene: TRBV6-5; D gene: -; CDR3 protein: CASSYSQDRTGNTIYF; CDR3 DNA: TGTGCCAGCAGTTACTCCCAAGACAGAACTGGAAACACCATATATTTT
clone size: few; J gene: TRBJ2-5; V gene: TRBV20-1; D gene: TRBD2; CDR3 protein: CSARGTSGQETQYF; CDR3 DNA: TGCAGTGCTAGAGGGACTAGCGGCCAAGAGACCCAGTACTTC
clone size: few; J gene: TRBJ2-7; V gene: TRBV3-1; D gene: -; CDR3 protein: CASSQDQAFGNEQYF; CDR3 DNA: TGTGCCAGCAGCCAAGATCAGGCATTCGGAAACGAGCAGTACTTC
clone size: many; J gene: TRBJ1-1; V gene: TRBV7-6; D gene: -; CDR3 protein: CASSLGQGATEAFF; CDR3 DNA: TGTGCCAGCAGCTTAGGGCAGGGTGCCACTGAAGCTTTCTTT
clone size: many; J gene: TRBJ1-5; V gene: TRBV15; D gene: TRBD1; CDR3 protein: CATRTGLNQPQHF; CDR3 DNA: TGTGCCACCCGGACAGGGCTTAATCAGCCCCAGCATTTT
clone size: -; J gene: TRBJ2-3; V gene: TRBV27; D gene: TRBD1; CDR3 protein: CASSFGQASTDTQYF; CDR3 DNA: TGTGCCAGCAGTTTCGGACAGGCTAGCACAGATACGCAGTATTTT
clone size: few; J gene: TRBJ2-4; V gene: TRBV28; D gene: -; CDR3 protein: CASSSGSAKNIQYF; CDR3 DNA: TGTGCCAGCAGTTCAGGGTCGGCCAAAAACATTCAGTACTTC
clone size: many; J gene: TRBJ1-1; V gene: TRBV6-1; D gene: -; CDR3 protein: CASSAPRGVMNTEAFF; CDR3 DNA: TGTGCCAGCAGCGCCCCCAGGGGCGTTATGAACACTGAAGCTTTCTTT
clone size: many; J gene: TRBJ1-1; V gene: TRBV6-1; D gene: -; CDR3 protein: CASRRQAGKGAFF; CDR3 DNA: TGTGCCAGCAGGCGACAGGCGGGGAAGGGAGCTTTCTTT
clone size: many; J gene: TRBJ1-5; V gene: TRBV15; D gene: -; CDR3 protein: CATSSLINQPQHF; CDR3 DNA: TGTGCCACCAGCAGCCTAATAAATCAGCCCCAGCATTTT
clone size: many; J gene: TRBJ2-1; V gene: TRBV12-3/TRBV12-4; D gene: -; CDR3 protein: CASTGGPTSYNEQFF; CDR3 DNA: TGTGCCAGTACCGGGGGGCCGACCTCCTACAATGAGCAGTTCTTC
clone size: many; J gene: TRBJ2-7; V gene: TRBV20-1; D gene: TRBD1; CDR3 protein: CSARGTLGQASYEQYF; CDR3 DNA: TGCAGTGCTAGAGGAACTTTGGGACAGGCTTCCTACGAGCAGTACTTC
clone size: many; J gene: TRBJ1-1; V gene: TRBV6-1; D gene: TRBD1; CDR3 protein: CASTREGAWGLAFF; CDR3 DNA: TGTGCCAGCACCCGTGAGGGGGCCTGGGGATTGGCTTTCTTT
clone size: -; J gene: TRBJ2-5; V gene: TRBV5-1; D gene: TRBD1; CDR3 protein: CASSADRGQETQYF; CDR3 DNA: TGCGCCAGCAGCGCGGACAGGGGCCAAGAGACCCAGTACTTC
clone size: many; J gene: TRBJ1-1; V gene: TRBV6-4; D gene: -; CDR3 protein: CASTPPPGGRANTEAFF; CDR3 DNA: TGTGCCAGCACCCCCCCCCCCGGGGGCAGGGCGAACACTGAAGCTTTCTTT
clone size: -; J gene: TRBJ2-5; V gene: TRBV28; D gene: -; CDR3 protein: CASSDRTIQETQYF; CDR3 DNA: TGTGCCAGCAGCGACAGGACCATACAAGAGACCCAGTACTTC
clone size: few; J gene: TRBJ2-6; V gene: TRBV29-1; D gene: -; CDR3 protein: CSVEPSGANVLTF; CDR3 DNA: TGCAGCGTTGAACCCTCTGGGGCCAACGTCCTGACTTTC
clone size: many; J gene: TRBJ1-1; V gene: TRBV6-1; D gene: TRBD1; CDR3 protein: CASSGRPQGRTEAIF; CDR3 DNA: TGTGCCAGCAGTGGCCGTCCACAGGGGCGCACTGAAGCTATCTTT
clone size: few; J gene: TRBJ2-3; V gene: TRBV6-1; D gene: -; CDR3 protein: CASSLGLSTDTQYF; CDR3 DNA: TGTGCCAGTAGCCTGGGACTCAGCACAGATACGCAGTATTTT
clone size: many; J gene: TRBJ1-4; V gene: TRBV27; D gene: TRBD1; CDR3 protein: CASSVGQQWEKLFF; CDR3 DNA: TGTGCCAGCAGTGTGGGACAGCAATGGGAAAAACTGTTTTTT
clone size: many; J gene: TRBJ2-5; V gene: TRBV20-1; D gene: -; CDR3 protein: CSAMMTGRETQYF; CDR3 DNA: TGCAGTGCTATGATGACAGGGAGGGAGACCCAGTACTTC
clone size: many; J gene: TRBJ2-5; V gene: TRBV20-1; D gene: -; CDR3 protein: CSAPPPLRETQYF; CDR3 DNA: TGCAGTGCTCCACCCCCCTTGCGAGAGACCCAGTACTTC
clone size: many; J gene: TRBJ2-7; V gene: TRBV10-3; D gene: -; CDR3 protein: CAISESRASYEQYF; CDR3 DNA: TGTGCCATCAGTGAGAGTCGGGCCTCCTACGAGCAGTACTTC
clone size: many; J gene: TRBJ1-1; V gene: TRBV20-1; D gene: -; CDR3 protein: CSAELGNTEAFF; CDR3 DNA: TGCAGTGCGGAGCTTGGGAACACTGAAGCTTTCTTT
clone size: few; J gene: TRBJ2-5; V gene: TRBV15; D gene: TRBD2; CDR3 protein: CATSSAGVLETQYF; CDR3 DNA: TGTGCCACCAGCAGCGCGGGGGTCTTGGAGACCCAGTACTTC
clone size: many; J gene: TRBJ1-2; V gene: TRBV12-3/TRBV12-4; D gene: -; CDR3 protein: CASRPGQFLYGYTF; CDR3 DNA: TGTGCCAGCAGACCCGGACAGTTCCTCTATGGCTACACCTTC
clone size: many; J gene: TRBJ1-6; V gene: TRBV6-1; D gene: -; CDR3 protein: CASRGGTFSYSPLHF; CDR3 DNA: TGTGCCAGCAGGGGGGGGACATTTAGTTATTCACCCCTCCACTTT
clone size: many; J gene: TRBJ1-5; V gene: TRBV10-3; D gene: -; CDR3 protein: CAIRNFSGDTNQPQHF; CDR3 DNA: TGTGCCATCAGGAACTTTTCAGGGGATACCAATCAGCCCCAGCATTTT
clone size: many; J gene: TRBJ2-7; V gene: TRBV11-2; D gene: TRBD1; CDR3 protein: CASSSLRGRGSYEQYF; CDR3 DNA: TGTGCCAGCAGCTCCCTCAGGGGGCGCGGCTCCTACGAGCAGTACTTC
clone size: -; J gene: TRBJ1-1; V gene: TRBV7-9; D gene: TRBD1; CDR3 protein: CASSTTGVSPEAFF; CDR3 DNA: TGTGCCAGCAGCACGACAGGGGTGAGTCCTGAAGCTTTCTTT
clone size: many; J gene: TRBJ1-2; V gene: TRBV7-2; D gene: -; CDR3 protein: CASSLSAAGAHGYTF; CDR3 DNA: TGTGCCAGCAGCCTAAGCGCGGCAGGGGCACATGGCTACACCTTC
clone size: many; J gene: TRBJ2-7; V gene: TRBV12-3/TRBV12-4; D gene: -; CDR3 protein: CASSPLRRGGRNEQYF; CDR3 DNA: TGTGCCAGCAGCCCCCTCCGGAGGGGGGGCCGGAACGAGCAGTACTTC
clone size: many; J gene: TRBJ1-2; V gene: TRBV6-5; D gene: TRBD1; CDR3 protein: CASSYSATGFYGYTF; CDR3 DNA: TGTGCCAGCAGTTACTCCGCGACAGGGTTCTATGGCTACACCTTC
clone size: many; J gene: TRBJ2-5; V gene: TRBV5-5; D gene: TRBD1; CDR3 protein: CASSRHDREETQYF; CDR3 DNA: TGTGCCAGCAGTAGACACGACAGGGAAGAGACCCAGTACTTC
clone size: many; J gene: TRBJ2-7; V gene: TRBV6-1; D gene: TRBD2; CDR3 protein: CASRGSGGAYEQYF; CDR3 DNA: TGTGCCAGCAGGGGTAGCGGGGGAGCCTACGAGCAGTACTTC
clone size: -; J gene: TRBJ2-2; V gene: TRBV5-1; D gene: TRBD2; CDR3 protein: CASSTGTSGNTGELFF; CDR3 DNA: TGCGCCAGCAGCACAGGGACTAGCGGGAACACCGGGGAGCTGTTTTTT
clone size: many; J gene: TRBJ2-7; V gene: TRBV20-1; D gene: TRBD1; CDR3 protein: CSAITGVGYEQYF; CDR3 DNA: TGCAGTGCTATCACAGGGGTAGGCTACGAGCAGTACTTC
clone size: many; J gene: TRBJ2-3; V gene: TRBV6-4; D gene: -; CDR3 protein: CASSDSPGADTQYF; CDR3 DNA: TGTGCCAGCAGTGACTCCCCAGGGGCAGATACGCAGTATTTT
clone size: many; J gene: TRBJ2-4; V gene: TRBV10-3; D gene: TRBD1; CDR3 protein: CAISPGQGDIQYF; CDR3 DNA: TGTGCCATCAGTCCGGGACAGGGTGACATTCAGTACTTC
clone size: -; J gene: TRBJ1-2; V gene: TRBV11-1; D gene: -; CDR3 protein: CASSPQGRTTARGYGYTF; CDR3 DNA: TGTGCCAGCAGCCCCCAAGGCAGAACCACGGCCAGGGGCTATGGCTACACCTTC
clone size: many; J gene: TRBJ1-2; V gene: TRBV11-2; D gene: -; CDR3 protein: CASSLVLGIANYGYTF; CDR3 DNA: TGTGCCAGCAGCTTAGTTCTGGGTATAGCTAACTATGGCTACACCTTC
clone size: few; J gene: TRBJ2-2; V gene: TRBV5-1; D gene: TRBD1; CDR3 protein: CASSLRGQGTPNTGELFF; CDR3 DNA: TGCGCCAGCAGCTTGAGGGGACAGGGGACCCCGAACACCGGGGAGCTGTTTTTT